Presented here are 2 T cell receptor beta chains from one specimen sequenced in a study of cytomegalovirus exposure and HLA in healthy donors. Profiling relied on immunoSEQ multiplex PCR, and the TCRdb table lists in-frame clones only, not all of them. Of 250,000 to 350,000 clones listed, 86% are singletons. Sequenced sample: PBMCs. The origin of the receptors is a woman between 18 and 29 years old in good health and CMV-seronegative.

The chain combines TRBV10-3 with TRBJ2-7, with TRBD1 matching over 10 bases. The CDR3 sequence is 14 residues long. Germline-derived CDR1 and CDR2 are ENHRY and SYGVKD. After removal of 7 bases from V and 4 bases from J, the junction contained 7 bases not matched to a gene. For the CDR3, the DNA is TGTGCCATCAAATTGACAGGGGGCTCTTACGAGCAGTACTTC. Amino acid sequence: CAIKLTGGSYEQYF.

The V and J genes are TRBV27 and TRBJ1-2; D might be TRBD1 (6 bases). Germline CDR1 and CDR2: MNHEY and SMNVEV (reference sequence). The CDR3 has 13 residues. V dropped 5 bases and J dropped 2 bases, with 9 bases sitting between them. The CDR3 loop is CASSEDRNYGYTF. The CDR3 nucleotides read TGTGCCAGCAGTGAAGACAGGAACTATGGCTACACCTTC.